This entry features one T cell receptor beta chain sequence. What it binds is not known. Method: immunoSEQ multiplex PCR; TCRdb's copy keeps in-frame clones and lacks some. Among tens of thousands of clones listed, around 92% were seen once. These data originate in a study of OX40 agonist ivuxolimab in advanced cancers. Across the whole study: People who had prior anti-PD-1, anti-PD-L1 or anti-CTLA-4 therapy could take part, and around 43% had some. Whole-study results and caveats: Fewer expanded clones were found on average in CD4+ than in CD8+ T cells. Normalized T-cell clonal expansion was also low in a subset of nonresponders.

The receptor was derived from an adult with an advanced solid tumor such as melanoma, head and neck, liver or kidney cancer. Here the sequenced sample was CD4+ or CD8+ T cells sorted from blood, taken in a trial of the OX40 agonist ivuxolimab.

CDR3 protein: CASSMAPGTGGYEQYF. Written as DNA, the CDR3 is TGTGCCAGTAGTATGGCCCCCGGGACAGGGGGCTACGAGCAGTACTTC. The chain employs TRBV19 and TRBJ2-7; 11 bases agree with TRBD1. The germline CDR1 and CDR2 sequences are LNHDA and SQIVND (reference sequence). Germline trimming cut 3 bases from V and 3 bases from J; bases unmatched to any gene: 7. The CDR3 has 16 amino acids.